This T cell receptor (beta chain) derives from a study of blood T cell repertoires in COVID-19. Study information: Samples of COVID-19 (acute and convalescent) were obtained from the United States, Italy and Spain. From T cells, B-cell-depleted T cells, or PBMCs came the material, which was cDNA or gDNA.

Measured with immunoSEQ multiplex PCR; TCRdb has only the in-frame clones, and not every one. The sample holds about 280,000 clones; 88% are singletons and the top ten take 2% to 2.5%. The germline V gene encodes CDR1 SQVTM and CDR2 ANQGSEA. The CDR3 is made up of 12 amino acids. The trim removed 4 bases at V and 2 bases at J, leaving 0 bases unmatched. The sequencing input was PBMCs or T cells enriched from blood (not recorded which). The sequence was collected from a woman in her sixties in a cohort exposed to, infected with or recovered from COVID-19 (not recorded which). The chain uses TRBV29-1 and TRBJ2-7; 9 nucleotides align to TRBD2. CDR3 nucleotides: TGCAGCGTTGGACTAGCGGCCTACGAGCAGTACTTC. Translated: CSVGLAAYEQYF.